The T cell receptor beta chain under discussion was sequenced for a study of T cell responses to AZD1222 COVID-19 vaccine. Details on this clone: Antigen unknown.

Study observations and caveats: Reportedly, nearly half of unique spike TCRs recognized epitopes outside B.1.351/B.1.1.7 mutations.

Looked up from germline, CDR1 is MRHNA and CDR2 is SNTAGT. The ends lost 6 bases at V and 5 bases at J; junction bases unmatched: 10. This CDR3 is 16 amino acids long. Profiling relied on immunoSEQ multiplex PCR, and the TCRdb table lists in-frame clones only, not all of them. The sample shows about 140,000 clones, more than 85% of them seen only once. V and J are TRBV6-4 and TRBJ2-1; TRBD2 aligns across 10 bases. Specimen: peripheral blood, collected 28 days after the second AZD1222 dose. This TCR was sampled from an adult who received the AZD1222 COVID-19 vaccine. The DNA for the CDR3 is TGTGCCAGCAGAGCCTATTGGACTAGCGGTGACAATGAGCAGTTCTTC. Translating gives CASRAYWTSGDNEQFF.